This T cell receptor (beta chain) was retrieved from a study of cytomegalovirus exposure and HLA in healthy donors (dated by TCRdb to about 2017). Concerning the study at large: In an earlier analysis of approximately 640 of the donors, under 300 Gb of sequence data and 117 million unique TCR beta sequences from roughly 180 million T cells were reported. To study patterns of TCR occurrence, a later analysis re-analyzed previously published TCR beta repertoires from 550 to 800 donors and added high-resolution HLA genotyping. Typing coverage differed by locus: A, B, C, DRB1 and DQB1 were typed in about 620-640 donors, DQA1 in about 560, DPA1 in around 580, and DPB1 in just under 480. To predict cytomegalovirus infection status, the study combined high-throughput TCR immunosequencing, statistical association of individual TCRs with disease status, and machine learning. The T cell repertoires of around 670 subjects were profiled by immunosequencing and related to cytomegalovirus serostatus. Approximately 300 gigabases of sequencing data and about 92 million unique TCR sequences made up an early release that covered approximately 650 HLA-typed donors. In the later analysis, no new phenotypic data were used to find candidate immune exposures; instead, reliance was placed on TCR beta sequences and their occurrence across donors. Donor age, sex, ethnicity and CMV serostatus were compiled together with the repertoire data. Both class I and class II loci were covered by HLA typing, at four-digit resolution. A later genetic analysis took genome-wide SNP genotypes for about 65% of the roughly 670 donors and used that subset as a discovery cohort. Besides the first cohort of roughly 660 subjects, a separate validation cohort made up of 120 different subjects was used. Roughly five DR-DQ haplotypes were handled as single units for association and clustering because linkage in the cohort was strong. The study was designed to test whether signatures of past pathogen exposure could be identified by cataloging public T cell receptors. In an earlier analysis of 587 of the donors, high-throughput TCR beta sequencing was used to judge whether each TCR beta V gene segment behaved as functional or pseudogenic. Across 398 genotyped donors of the cohort, an average of about 250,000 unique TCR beta nucleotide sequences per donor were sequenced, and 15% to 20% of those sequences were non-productive. All discovery cohort repertoires had been generated on a single sequencing platform. Of the roughly 410 genotyped donors, 65% to 90% were placed in the genetic ancestry cluster associated with self-reported Caucasian donors.

Overall study results and their limits: A further reported finding was that TCR beta sequences accurately predicted the HLA-A and HLA-B alleles for most subjects in the first cohort. A group of highly shared sequence variants was considered likely to be a technical artifact of the sequencing pipeline. Immune exposure information for the cohort was limited to CMV serostatus. Because HLA typing was missing for some donors at each locus, association tests included only the typed subset. Most CMV-associated TCR beta chains appeared to be HLA-restricted in a later analysis, and the HLA associations seemed to be driven largely by CMV exposure. It was suggested by the authors that the approach could potentially be generalized to other disease states and immunological phenotypes. In a later analysis, HLA-associated TCR beta chains showed more clonal expansion and lower generation probabilities than non-associated chains that were equally common. In a later genetic analysis, a missense DCLRE1C variant was associated with V-gene and J-gene trimming of TCR beta chains, and the association was replicated in an independent cohort. When HLA alleles, especially DR and DQ, strongly co-occurred, attributing TCR associations to individual alleles was difficult. Specific HLA alleles were associated with roughly 17,000 TCR beta sequences at a false discovery rate of 0.05 in a later analysis. A later analysis found that TCR association rates varied across HLA loci, with DRB1 alleles showing the most associated TCRs and HLA-C alleles the fewest. In a later analysis, several top co-occurrence clusters were reported to appear linked to parvovirus B19, influenza, CMV and Epstein-Barr virus. Some IMGT-functional V segments, including TRBV6-2 and TRBV6-3, could not be told apart with the 87-base-pair reads, so those segments were excluded. Because counts were too low, about 17 rarely observed V segments, including chromosome 9 orphons, were excluded from the earlier analysis of several hundred of the donors. The study gave a list of over 150 TCR beta chains associated with cytomegalovirus. An earlier analysis of several hundred of the donors showed that most TCR beta V segments appeared in productive rearrangements either about 87% or about 30% of the time, which broadly matched IMGT annotations. Correlated functional status among segregating V segments might be attributable to linkage disequilibrium, but an unknown experimental factor could not be ruled out. A later genetic analysis reported fewer N-insertions in productive TCRs among donors in an Asian-associated ancestry cluster than the roughly 700-donor mean. Most TCR sequences were seen in very few donors, while some public TCRs were found in many individuals. In this cohort, only TCR beta chains were sequenced, and detectable features were limited by the absence of alpha or paired-chain data. A few of the identified cytomegalovirus-associated TCR beta chains were confirmed in vitro to be specific for cytomegalovirus antigens. The classifier was reported to diagnose cytomegalovirus status with high specificity and sensitivity in both the original cohort and the validation cohort. Sequencing depth was assumed to be roughly uniform across donors in the presence/absence analyses, though that assumption may not hold.

In total, just over 650 healthy bone marrow donors made up the cohort. At the time of sampling, all cohort members were nominally healthy, though unrecorded immune exposures were likely present. The donor tested CMV seronegative, placing the donor among the 350 or so seronegative members of the cohort. A peripheral blood sample was collected from each donor, and TCR beta sequencing was performed on peripheral blood mononuclear cells. The Qiagen DNeasy Blood Extraction Kit was used to extract genomic DNA from the blood cell samples. From the cysteine through the phenylalanine, the CDR3 covers 13 amino acids. CDR3 DNA only is kept here, 39 bases in frame from base 1. Here V drops 6 bases and J drops 5 bases, and the junction holds 4 bases not matched to any gene. Sequences MNHNS (CDR1) and SASEGT (CDR2) are obtained from the germline V gene. The library came from the immunoSEQ multiplex PCR assay. A mixture of 60 forward primers for TCR Vbeta segments and 13 reverse primers for TCR Jbeta segments was used in the multiplex PCR. The CDR3 region of rearranged TCR beta genes was amplified from genomic DNA with a multiplex PCR assay. The Illumina HiSeq System was used to sequence the amplified TCR beta libraries as 87-base-pair reads. Under the source paper's analysis protocol: Across the 600 to 700 repertoires, a later analysis counted 60 million to 90 million unique TCR beta chains, about 10 million of which were shared by at least two donors. To remove PCR and sequencing errors, raw reads were error-corrected and collapsed into unique sequences using a nearest-neighbor algorithm that merged closely related sequences. V, D and J gene segments were assigned by aligning CDR3 sequences to IMGT reference sequences. For a sequence to be retained, a match of at least six nucleotides to both a V gene segment and a J gene segment was required. A rearrangement was called productive if the CDR3 had no stop codons and remained in frame with V and J, and every other rearrangement was called non-productive. CDR3 was defined by IMGT convention, running from the second conserved V-encoded cysteine to the conserved J-encoded phenylalanine. In an earlier analysis of 587 of the donors, sequences lacking an unambiguous match to a single V gene segment were excluded. In an earlier analysis of 450 to 700 of the donors, V segments were called functional above 56.7% productive rearrangements and were called segregating when the between-donor standard deviation exceeded 5%. A statistical classification framework was built to diagnose cytomegalovirus status from the catalog of TCR beta chain sequences. In a later analysis, TCR nucleotide sequences were compared against IMGT/GENE-DB human TR gene sequences so that V and J genes could be assigned. Using the TCRdist pipeline, a later analysis assigned CDR3 sequences along with most-parsimonious VDJ recombination scenarios. A later analysis defined each TCR beta chain by its CDR3 amino acid sequence plus V-gene family, and excluded reads lacking a unique V-gene family. To address suspected cross-contamination and a sequencing artifact, a later analysis removed several hundred highly shared, low-generation-probability nucleotide sequences. In a later analysis, a clonal expansion index was calculated for each public chain from normalized within-repertoire ranks of inferred template counts. A later analysis computed generation probabilities with a VDJ recombination model fitted to out-of-frame rearrangements, and checked the results against IGoR. A later analysis scored TCR-TCR, TCR-HLA and TCR-CMV co-occurrence with hypergeometric tests, applying a repertoire-size bias correction to TCR pairs. In a later analysis, false discovery rates were estimated by permuting HLA or CMV assignments 20 times. In a later analysis, co-occurring TCRs were grouped using DBSCAN, with TCRdist sequence similarity added in when clustering inside HLA-allele-positive subsets. Repertoires with fewer than 30,000 or more than 120,000 public chains, plus five repertoires with anomalous nucleotide sharing, were excluded from co-occurrence clustering. TCRdb mirrors the immuneACCESS table, restricted to in-frame sequences. Some clones are absent from its copies; in checked studies, under half trace to an unresolved V gene, and the reason for the others is unknown. V, J and clone size are taken as reported in that table, and D and trimming were inferred from the DNA itself. The sample data list about 120,000 clones, and approximately 72% of these were observed just once. The top ten clones comprise more than 1.5% of the sample.

About this clone itself: What antigen it recognizes has not been identified. Base qualities are missing; no much larger clone stands one base away.

This receptor was taken from a man between 18 and 35 years old in good health and CMV-seronegative. The V and J segments used are TRBV6-1 and TRBJ2-3, with TRBD1 identical over 8 junction bases. Sequencing input: PBMCs. The sequence in DNA is TGTGCCAGCAGACACGACAGGGGAGATACGCAGTATTTT. The translation is CASRHDRGDTQYF.